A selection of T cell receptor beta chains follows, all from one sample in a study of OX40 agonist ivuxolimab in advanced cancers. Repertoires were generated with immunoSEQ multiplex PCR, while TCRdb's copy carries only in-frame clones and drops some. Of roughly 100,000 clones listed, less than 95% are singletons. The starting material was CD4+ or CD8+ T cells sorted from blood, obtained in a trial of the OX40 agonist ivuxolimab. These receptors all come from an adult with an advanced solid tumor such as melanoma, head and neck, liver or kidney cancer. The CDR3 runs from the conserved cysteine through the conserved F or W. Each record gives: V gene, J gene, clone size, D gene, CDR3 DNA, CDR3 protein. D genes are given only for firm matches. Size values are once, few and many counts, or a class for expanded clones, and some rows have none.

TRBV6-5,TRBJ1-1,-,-,TGTGCCAGCAGCCAAACAGCAAACACTGAAGCTTTCTTT,CASSQTANTEAFF
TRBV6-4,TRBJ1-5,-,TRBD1,TGTGCCAGCAACGACAGGGATGGTCAGCCCCAGCATTTT,CASNDRDGQPQHF
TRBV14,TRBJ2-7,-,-,TGTGCCAGCAGCCAAGGACCGGGACGCGAGCAGTACTTC,CASSQGPGREQYF
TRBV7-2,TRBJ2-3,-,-,TGTGCCAGCAGCTTTGAGAGACAGCGACGAGGCACAGATACGCAGTATTTT,CASSFERQRRGTDTQYF
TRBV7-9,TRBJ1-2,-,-,TGTGCCAGCAGCTTAGTGGACCGGGCGGAGTCTGGCTACACCTTC,CASSLVDRAESGYTF
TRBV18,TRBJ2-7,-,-,TGTGCCAGCTCACCGAGCGCCAGGGAGGCCTACGAGCAGTACTTC,CASSPSAREAYEQYF
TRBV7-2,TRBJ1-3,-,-,TGTGCCAGCAGCTTGGCCAGGGAGGGAAACACCATATATTTT,CASSLAREGNTIYF
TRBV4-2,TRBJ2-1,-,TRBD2,TGTGCCAGCAGCCAAGTTTGGCGGGGGTCCTACAATGAGCAGTTCTTC,CASSQVWRGSYNEQFF
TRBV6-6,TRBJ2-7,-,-,TGTGCCAGCAGCATTGGTTACGAGCAGTACTTC,CASSIGYEQYF
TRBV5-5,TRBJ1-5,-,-,TGTGCCAGCAGCGGTGCGATGGGTATCTCATATAGCAATCAGCCCCAGCATTTT,CASSGAMGISYSNQPQHF
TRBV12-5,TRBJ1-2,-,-,TGTGCTAGTGGTTTGGACCTCTGGACCATGCCTATGGGCTACACCTTC,CASGLDLWTMPMGYTF
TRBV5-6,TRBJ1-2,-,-,TGTGCCAGCAGTTCGTACAGGGCCGGTGGCTACACCTTC,CASSSYRAGGYTF
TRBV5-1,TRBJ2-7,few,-,TGCGCCAGCAGCTTGGAATACGAGCAGTACTTC,CASSLEYEQYF
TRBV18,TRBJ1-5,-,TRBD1,TGTGCCAGCTCACCACCGGGACAGGGGTTTCAGCCCCAGCATTTT,CASSPPGQGFQPQHF
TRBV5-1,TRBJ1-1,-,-,TGCGCCAGCAGCTTGGCTACCATCGGGACTATGAACACTGAAGCTTTCTTT,CASSLATIGTMNTEAFF
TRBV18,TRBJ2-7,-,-,TGTGCCAGCTCACCATCGGCGGGTGTCTACGAGCAGTACTTC,CASSPSAGVYEQYF
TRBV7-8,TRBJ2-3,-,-,TGTGCCAGCAGCTTAGTGGGGGCAGATACGCAGTATTTT,CASSLVGADTQYF
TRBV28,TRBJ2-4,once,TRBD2,TGTGCCAGCAGCCGGGGGGACCGCAAAAACATTCAGTACTTC,CASSRGDRKNIQYF
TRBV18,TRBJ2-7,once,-,TGTGCCAGCTCACCAACTTCCCCGGGCGAGCAGTACTTC,CASSPTSPGEQYF
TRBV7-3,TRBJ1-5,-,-,TGTGCCAGCAGCTTAGGTGCAGGAGCGCCCCAGCATTTT,CASSLGAGAPQHF
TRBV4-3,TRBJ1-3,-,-,TGCGCCAGCAGCCAGACTCTCGGAAACACCATATATTTT,CASSQTLGNTIYF
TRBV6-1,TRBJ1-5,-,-,TGTGCCAGCAGCGGGGCACCTAGCAATCAGCCCCAGCATTTT,CASSGAPSNQPQHF
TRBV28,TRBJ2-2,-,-,TGTGCCAGCAGCCCGACAGGACTTCTGGTCGGGGAGCTGTTTTTT,CASSPTGLLVGELFF
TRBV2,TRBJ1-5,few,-,TGTGCCAGCAGTGAATGGGCAGATAGCAATCAGCCCCAGCATTTT,CASSEWADSNQPQHF
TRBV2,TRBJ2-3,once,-,TGTGCCAGCGGACAGTCGCTCACAGATACGCAGTATTTT,CASGQSLTDTQYF
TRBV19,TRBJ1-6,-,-,TGTGCCAGTAGTCTCTTTTCGGGGAGCTCCTATAATTCACCCCTCCACTTT,CASSLFSGSSYNSPLHF
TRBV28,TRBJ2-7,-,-,TGTGCCAGCAGCCGACGGGCGGCCTACGAGCAGTACTTC,CASSRRAAYEQYF
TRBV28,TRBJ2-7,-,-,TGTGCCAGCAAGCCGGCCGGGCAGGGGAGCGCCTACGAGCAGTACTTC,CASKPAGQGSAYEQYF
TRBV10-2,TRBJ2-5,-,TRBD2,TGCGCCAGCAGGCCCAGCGGGGGGGCGGAGACCCAGTACTTC,CASRPSGGAETQYF
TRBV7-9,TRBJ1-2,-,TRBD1,TGTGCCAGCAGCTTAAGGGACAGCCCCTATGGCTACACCTTC,CASSLRDSPYGYTF
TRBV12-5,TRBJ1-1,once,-,TGTGCTAGTGGTTTACAGGGATTTACGGAAGCTTTCTTT,CASGLQGFTEAFF
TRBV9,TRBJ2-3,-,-,TGTGCCAGCAGCGTCCAACAGGGAATGGGCACAGATACGCAGTATTTT,CASSVQQGMGTDTQYF
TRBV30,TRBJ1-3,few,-,TGTGCCTGGAGGGAGTCTGGAAACACCATATATTTT,CAWRESGNTIYF
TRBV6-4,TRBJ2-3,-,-,TGTGCCAGCAGTGATTGGGCGGGTCCCACAGATACGCAGTATTTT,CASSDWAGPTDTQYF
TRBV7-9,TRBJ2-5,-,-,TGTGCCAGCAGCTTAGCGACGGAGACCCAGTACTTC,CASSLATETQYF
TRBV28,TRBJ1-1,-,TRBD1,TGTGCCAGCAGTAGCGGGACAGGCAATGAAGCTTTCTTT,CASSSGTGNEAFF
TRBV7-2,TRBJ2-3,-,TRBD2,TGTGCCAGCAGCAAAGCTCTAGCGGGGGGGCCGGGAGATACGCAGTATTTT,CASSKALAGGPGDTQYF
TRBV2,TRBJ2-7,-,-,TGTGCCAGCAACCGGGACACCTCCTACGAGCAGTACTTC,CASNRDTSYEQYF
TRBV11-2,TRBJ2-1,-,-,TGTGCCAGCAGCTTAGAGGGGGGGGCAGCAGAGCAGTTCTTC,CASSLEGGAAEQFF
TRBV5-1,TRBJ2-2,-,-,TGCGCCAGCAGCTTGGGACTGTACACCGGGGAGCTGTTTTTT,CASSLGLYTGELFF
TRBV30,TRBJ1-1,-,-,TGTGCCTGGAGTGTCATTAACACTGAAGCTTTCTTT,CAWSVINTEAFF
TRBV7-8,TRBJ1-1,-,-,TGTGCCAGCAGCTCAGGACTACAGAGCACTGAAGCTTTCTTT,CASSSGLQSTEAFF
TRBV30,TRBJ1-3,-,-,TGTGCCTGGAGTCAGGGGCCCACCATATATTTT,CAWSQGPTIYF
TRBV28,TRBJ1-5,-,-,TGTGCCAGCAGTTTATTGCGCAGCCTCTGGGATCAGCCCCAGCATTTT,CASSLLRSLWDQPQHF
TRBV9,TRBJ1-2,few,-,TGTGCCAGCAGCGTAGCTCTTGGGATGGACTATGGCTACACCTTC,CASSVALGMDYGYTF
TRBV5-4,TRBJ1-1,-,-,TGTGCCAGCAGCTTGGCACAGACCATGAACACTGAAGCTTTCTTT,CASSLAQTMNTEAFF